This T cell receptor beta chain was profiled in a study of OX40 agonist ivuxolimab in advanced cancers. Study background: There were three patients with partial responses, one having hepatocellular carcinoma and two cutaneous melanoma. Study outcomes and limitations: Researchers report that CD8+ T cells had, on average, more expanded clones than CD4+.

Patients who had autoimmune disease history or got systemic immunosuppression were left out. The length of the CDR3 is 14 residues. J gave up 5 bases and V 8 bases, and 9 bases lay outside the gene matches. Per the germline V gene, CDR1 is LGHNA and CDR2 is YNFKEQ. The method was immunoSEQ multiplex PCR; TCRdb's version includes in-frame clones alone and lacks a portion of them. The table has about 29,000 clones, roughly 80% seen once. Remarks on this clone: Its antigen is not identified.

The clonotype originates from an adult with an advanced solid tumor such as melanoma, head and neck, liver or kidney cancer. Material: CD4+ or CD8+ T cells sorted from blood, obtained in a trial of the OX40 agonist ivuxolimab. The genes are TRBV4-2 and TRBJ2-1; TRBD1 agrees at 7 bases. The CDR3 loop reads CASRTNRGNNEQFF. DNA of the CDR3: TGTGCCAGCCGCACTAACAGGGGAAACAATGAGCAGTTCTTC.